This passage covers 4 T cell receptor beta chains from one sample sequenced in a study of tumor-infiltrating lymphocytes in oesophageal squamous cell carcinoma. TCRdb processed the PCR reads anew with MiXCR; each CDR3 protein has one entry. The table lists about 6,600 distinct CDR3 sequences, less than 20% of them singletons. The sample consisted of blood. Every receptor here comes from a male donor with esophageal squamous cell carcinoma.

In this sample, this clonotype turned up many times. An end of the junction differs from the germline gene, which may be a read error. The chain uses TRBV12-3 or TRBV12-4 and TRBJ2-7; a weak D match, TRBD2 (7 bases). The CDR3 is made up of 14 amino acids. The CDR3 region is CASTTWGGSSPLHF. CDR3 nucleotide sequence: TGTGCCAGCACCACATGGGGGGGCAGTTCACCCCTCCACTTC.

This clonotype showed up many times. V and J are TRBV6-1 and TRBJ1-4; 7 nucleotides line up with TRBD1. Germline V gene lookup returns CDR1 MNHNS and CDR2 SASEGT. The CDR3 is 14 residues long. With V trimmed by 7 bases and J by 7 bases, 9 bases remained unmatched. CDR3 loop: CASIPGGGGEKLFF. The CDR3 nucleotides are TGTGCCAGCATCCCGGGAGGGGGCGGTGAAAAACTGTTTTTT.

This clonotype has ten or more counts. The gene calls are TRBV28 and TRBJ2-4, with D hard to call. The CDR3 contains 13 residues. V was clipped by 2 bases and J by 10 bases, with 12 bases between them. Germline V lookup: CDR1 MDHEN, CDR2 SYDVKM. CDR3 DNA: TGTGCCAGCAGTTTAGGCCGTCTAAGAATTCAGTACTTC. Translation: CASSLGRLRIQYF.

Ten or more counts support this clonotype. The chain uses TRBV6-6 and TRBJ1-4; 7 bases fit TRBD1. The CDR3 sequence is 15 residues long. The germline gives CDR1 MNHNY, CDR2 SVGAGI (reference sequence). Trimming at V came to 0 bases and at J to 8 bases, leaving 6 bases not matched to a gene. In DNA, the CDR3 is TGTGCCAGCAGTTACTCCAGGGACAGCCCCGAAAAACTGTTTTTT. This gives the protein CASSYSRDSPEKLFF.